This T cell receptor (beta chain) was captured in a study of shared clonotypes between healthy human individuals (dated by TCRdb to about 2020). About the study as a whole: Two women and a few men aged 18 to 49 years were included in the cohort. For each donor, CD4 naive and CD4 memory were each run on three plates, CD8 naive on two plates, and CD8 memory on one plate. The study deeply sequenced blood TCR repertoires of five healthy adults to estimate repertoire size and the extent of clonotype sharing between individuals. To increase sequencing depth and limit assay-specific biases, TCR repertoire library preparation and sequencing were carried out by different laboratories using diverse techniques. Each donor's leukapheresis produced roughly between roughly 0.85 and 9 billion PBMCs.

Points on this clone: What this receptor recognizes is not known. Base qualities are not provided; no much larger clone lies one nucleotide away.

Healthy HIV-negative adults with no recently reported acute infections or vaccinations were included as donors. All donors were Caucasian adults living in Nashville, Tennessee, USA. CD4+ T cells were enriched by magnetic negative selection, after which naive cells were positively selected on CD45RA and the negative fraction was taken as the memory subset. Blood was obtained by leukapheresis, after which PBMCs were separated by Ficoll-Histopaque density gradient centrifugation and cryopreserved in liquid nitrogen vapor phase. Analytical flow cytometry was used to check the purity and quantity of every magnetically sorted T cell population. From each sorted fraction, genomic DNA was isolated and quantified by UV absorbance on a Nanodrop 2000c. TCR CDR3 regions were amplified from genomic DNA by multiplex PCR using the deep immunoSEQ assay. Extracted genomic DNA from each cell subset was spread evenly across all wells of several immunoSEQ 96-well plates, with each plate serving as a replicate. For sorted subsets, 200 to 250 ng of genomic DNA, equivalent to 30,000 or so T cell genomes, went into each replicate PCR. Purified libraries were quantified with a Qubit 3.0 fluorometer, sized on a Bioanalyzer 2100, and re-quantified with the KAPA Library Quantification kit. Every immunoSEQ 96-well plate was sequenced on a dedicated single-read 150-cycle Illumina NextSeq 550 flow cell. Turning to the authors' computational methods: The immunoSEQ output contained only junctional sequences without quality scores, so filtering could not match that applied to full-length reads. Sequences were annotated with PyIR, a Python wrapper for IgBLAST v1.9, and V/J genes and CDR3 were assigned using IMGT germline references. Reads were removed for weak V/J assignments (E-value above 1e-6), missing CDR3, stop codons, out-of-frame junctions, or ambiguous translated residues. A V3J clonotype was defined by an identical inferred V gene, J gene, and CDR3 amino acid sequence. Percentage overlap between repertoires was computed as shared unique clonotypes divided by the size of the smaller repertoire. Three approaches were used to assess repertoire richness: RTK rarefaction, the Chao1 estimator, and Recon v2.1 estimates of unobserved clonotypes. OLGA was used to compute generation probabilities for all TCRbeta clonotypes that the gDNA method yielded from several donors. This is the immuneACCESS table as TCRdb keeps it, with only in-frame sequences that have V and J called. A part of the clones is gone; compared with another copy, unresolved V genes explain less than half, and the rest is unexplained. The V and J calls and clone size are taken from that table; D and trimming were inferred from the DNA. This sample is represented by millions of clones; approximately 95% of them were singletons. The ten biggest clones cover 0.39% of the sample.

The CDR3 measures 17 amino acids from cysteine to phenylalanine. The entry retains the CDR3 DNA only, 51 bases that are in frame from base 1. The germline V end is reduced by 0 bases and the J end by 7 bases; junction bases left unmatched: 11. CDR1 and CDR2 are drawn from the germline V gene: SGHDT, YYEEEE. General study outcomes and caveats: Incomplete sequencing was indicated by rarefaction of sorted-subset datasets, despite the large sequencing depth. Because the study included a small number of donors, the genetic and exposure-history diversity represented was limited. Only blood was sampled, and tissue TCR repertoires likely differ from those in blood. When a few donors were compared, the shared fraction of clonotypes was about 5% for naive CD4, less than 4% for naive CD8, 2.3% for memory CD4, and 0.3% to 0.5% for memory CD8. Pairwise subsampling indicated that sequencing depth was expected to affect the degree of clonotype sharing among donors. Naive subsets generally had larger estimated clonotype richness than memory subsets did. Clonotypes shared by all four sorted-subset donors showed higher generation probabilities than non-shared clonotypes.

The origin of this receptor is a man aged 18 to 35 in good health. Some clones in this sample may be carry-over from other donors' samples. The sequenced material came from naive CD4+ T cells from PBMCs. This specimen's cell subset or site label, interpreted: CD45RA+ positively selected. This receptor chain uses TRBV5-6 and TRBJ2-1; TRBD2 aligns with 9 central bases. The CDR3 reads CASSLGPRGGRENEQFF. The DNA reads TGTGCCAGCAGCTTGGGCCCCCGAGGCGGGAGGGAGAATGAGCAGTTCTTC. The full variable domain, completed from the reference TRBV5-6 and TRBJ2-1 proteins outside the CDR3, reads DAGVTQSPTHLIKTRGQQVTLRCSPKSGHDTVSWYQQALGQGPQFIFQYYEEEERQRGNFPDRFSGHQFPNYSSELNVNALLLGDSALYLCASSLGPRGGRENEQFFGPGTRLTVL.